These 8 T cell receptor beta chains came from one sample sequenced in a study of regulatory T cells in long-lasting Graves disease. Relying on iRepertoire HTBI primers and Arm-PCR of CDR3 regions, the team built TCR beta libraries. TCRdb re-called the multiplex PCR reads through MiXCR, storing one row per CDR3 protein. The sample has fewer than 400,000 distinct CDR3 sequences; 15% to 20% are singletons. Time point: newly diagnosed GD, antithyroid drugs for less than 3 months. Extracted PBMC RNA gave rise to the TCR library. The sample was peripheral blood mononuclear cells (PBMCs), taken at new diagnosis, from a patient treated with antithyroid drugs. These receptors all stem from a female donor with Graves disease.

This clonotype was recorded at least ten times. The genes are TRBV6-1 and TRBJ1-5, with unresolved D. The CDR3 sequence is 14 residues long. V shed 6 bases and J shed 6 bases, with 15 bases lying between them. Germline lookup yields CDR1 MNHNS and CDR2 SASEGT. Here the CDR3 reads CASSHDSQGQPQHF. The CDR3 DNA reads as TGTGCCAGCAGCCACGACTCCCAAGGTCAGCCCCAGCATTTT.

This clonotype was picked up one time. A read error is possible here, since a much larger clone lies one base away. The CDR3 sequence is CASSTQGSDTEAFF. The DNA for the CDR3 is TGTGCCAGCAGTACCCAGGGGAGTGACACTGAAGCTTTCTTT. The rearrangement joins TRBV28 to TRBJ1-1; D might be TRBD1 (6 bases). The V gene's germline CDR1 is MDHEN and CDR2 SYDVKM. The CDR3 spans 14 residues. Trimming stripped 5 bases from V and 3 bases from J, with 13 bases between.

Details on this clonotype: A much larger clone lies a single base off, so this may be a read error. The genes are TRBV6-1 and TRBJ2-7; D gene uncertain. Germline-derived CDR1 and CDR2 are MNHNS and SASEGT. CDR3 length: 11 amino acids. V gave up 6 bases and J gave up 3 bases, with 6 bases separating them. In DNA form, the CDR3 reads TGTGCCAGCAGAGACCTCTACGAGCAGTACTTC. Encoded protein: CASRDLYEQYF.

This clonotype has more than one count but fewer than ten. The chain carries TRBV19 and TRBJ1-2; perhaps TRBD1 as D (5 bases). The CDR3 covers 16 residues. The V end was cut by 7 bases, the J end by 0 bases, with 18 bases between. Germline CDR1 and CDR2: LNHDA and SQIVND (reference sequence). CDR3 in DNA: TGTGCCAGTACCCCATGGGACCAGGCATCTAACTATGGCTACACCTTC. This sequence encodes CASTPWDQASNYGYTF. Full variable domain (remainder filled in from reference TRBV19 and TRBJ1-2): DGGITQSPKYLFRKEGQNVTLSCEQNLNHDAMYWYRQDPGQGLRLIYYSQIVNDFQKGDIAEGYSVSREKKESFPLTVTSAQKNPTAFYLCASTPWDQASNYGYTFGSGTRLTVV.

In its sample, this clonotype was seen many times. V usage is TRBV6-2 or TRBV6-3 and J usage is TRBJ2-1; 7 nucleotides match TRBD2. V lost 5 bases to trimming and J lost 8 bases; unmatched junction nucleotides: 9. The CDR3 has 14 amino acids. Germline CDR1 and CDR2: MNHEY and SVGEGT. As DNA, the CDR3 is TGTGCCAGCAGTCCGTCGACTAGCCTCGATGAGCAGTTCTTC. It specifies CASSPSTSLDEQFF.

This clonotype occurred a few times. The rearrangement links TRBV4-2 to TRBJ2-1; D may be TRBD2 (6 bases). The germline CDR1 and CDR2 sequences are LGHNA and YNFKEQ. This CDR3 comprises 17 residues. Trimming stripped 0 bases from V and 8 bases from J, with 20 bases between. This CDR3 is CASSQDRANGRSDEQFF. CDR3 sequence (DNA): TGTGCCAGCAGCCAAGATCGGGCTAACGGGAGATCGGATGAGCAGTTCTTC.

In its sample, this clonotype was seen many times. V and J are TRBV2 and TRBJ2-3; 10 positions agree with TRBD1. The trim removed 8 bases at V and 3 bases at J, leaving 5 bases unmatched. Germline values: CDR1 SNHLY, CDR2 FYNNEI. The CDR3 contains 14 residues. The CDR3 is CASHRDRGTDTQYF. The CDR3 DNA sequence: TGTGCCAGCCACCGGGACAGGGGTACAGATACGCAGTATTTT.

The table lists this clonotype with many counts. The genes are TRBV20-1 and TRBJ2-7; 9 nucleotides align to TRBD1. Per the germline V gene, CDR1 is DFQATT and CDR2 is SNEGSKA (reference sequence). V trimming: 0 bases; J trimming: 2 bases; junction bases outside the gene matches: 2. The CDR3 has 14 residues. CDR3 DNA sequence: TGCAGTGCTAGAGATAGGACAGGGGCCTACGAGCAGTACTTC. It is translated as CSARDRTGAYEQYF.